This TCR beta chain was observed in a study of CD8 T cells in ankylosing spondylitis. This clonotype showed up just a few times. Its antigen is unidentified. Study findings and constraints: Relatively rare in peripheral blood, disease-linked clones were also CD8+.

Germline V gene data show CDR1 as SGHRS and CDR2 as YFSETQ. V was shortened by 5 bases and J by 5 bases, with 7 bases between the two germline ends. The CDR3 is made up of 11 amino acids. TCRdb reprocessed the 5' RACE reads via MiXCR and lists one record per CDR3 protein. The data contain 270,000 or so distinct CDR3 sequences, about 20% of them seen just once; the ten biggest clones take up roughly a third. This receptor was taken from a male donor with ankylosing spondylitis or in good health (not recorded which). The sample was blood, either unsorted or a sorted T cell fraction (not recorded which). This chain connects TRBV5-1 to TRBJ2-5, with D uncertain. CDR3 residues: CASRKGETQYF. The DNA for the CDR3 is TGCGCCAGCAGAAAGGGCGAGACCCAGTACTTC.